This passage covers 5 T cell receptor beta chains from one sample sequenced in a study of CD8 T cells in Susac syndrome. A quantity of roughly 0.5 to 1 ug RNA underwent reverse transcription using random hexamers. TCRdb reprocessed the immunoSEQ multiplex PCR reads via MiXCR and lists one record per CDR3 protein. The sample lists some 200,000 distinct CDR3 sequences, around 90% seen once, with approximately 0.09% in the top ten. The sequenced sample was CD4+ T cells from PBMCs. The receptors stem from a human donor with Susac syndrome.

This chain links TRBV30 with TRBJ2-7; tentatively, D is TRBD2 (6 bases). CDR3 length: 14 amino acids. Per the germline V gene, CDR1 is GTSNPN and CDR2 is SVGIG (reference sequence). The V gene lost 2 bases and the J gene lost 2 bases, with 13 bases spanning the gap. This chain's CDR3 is CAWSRRVRTYEQYF. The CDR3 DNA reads TGTGCCTGGAGTCGGAGGGTAAGGACCTACGAGCAGTACTTC.

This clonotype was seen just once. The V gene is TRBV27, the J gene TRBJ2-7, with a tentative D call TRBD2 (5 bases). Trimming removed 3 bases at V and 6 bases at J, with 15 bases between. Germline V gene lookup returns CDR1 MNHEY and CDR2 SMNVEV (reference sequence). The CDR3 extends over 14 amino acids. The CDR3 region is CASSLHSGSAEQYF. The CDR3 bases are TGTGCCAGCAGTTTGCACTCGGGGTCCGCCGAGCAGTACTTC.

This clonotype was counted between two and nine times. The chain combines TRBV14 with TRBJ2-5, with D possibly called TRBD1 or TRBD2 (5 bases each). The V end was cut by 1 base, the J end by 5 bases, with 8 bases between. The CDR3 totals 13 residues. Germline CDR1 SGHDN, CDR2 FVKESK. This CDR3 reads CASSQAGPETQYF. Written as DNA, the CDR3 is TGTGCCAGCAGCCAAGCGGGGCCTGAGACCCAGTACTTC.

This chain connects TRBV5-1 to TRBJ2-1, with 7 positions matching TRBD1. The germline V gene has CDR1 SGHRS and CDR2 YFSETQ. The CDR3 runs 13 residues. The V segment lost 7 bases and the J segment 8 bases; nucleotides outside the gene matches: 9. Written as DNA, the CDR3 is TGCGCCAGCGAGGACAGGCCCGGGGATGAGCAGTTCTTC. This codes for CASEDRPGDEQFF.

CDR3 sequence reads: CASSLGEGYGYTF. The CDR3 coding sequence is TGTGCCAGCAGCTTAGGGGAGGGCTATGGCTACACCTTC. The chain joins TRBV11-2 to TRBJ1-2; no clear D. V was cut by 1 base and J by 4 bases, with 7 bases left in between. The CDR3 has 13 residues. Germline CDR1 and CDR2: SGHAT and FQNNGV.